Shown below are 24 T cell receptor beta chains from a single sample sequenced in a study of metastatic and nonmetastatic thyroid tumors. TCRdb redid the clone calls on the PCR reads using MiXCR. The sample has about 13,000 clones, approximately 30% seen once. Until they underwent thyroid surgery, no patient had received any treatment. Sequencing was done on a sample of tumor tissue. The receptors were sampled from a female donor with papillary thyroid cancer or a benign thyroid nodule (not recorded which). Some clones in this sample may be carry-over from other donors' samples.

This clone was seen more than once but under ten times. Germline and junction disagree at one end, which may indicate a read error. Written as DNA, the CDR3 is TGTGCCAGCAGTGAAACGGGGGTTTCACCCCTCCACTTT. It codes for CASSETGVSPLHF. The chain joins TRBV24-1 to TRBJ1-6; D is possibly TRBD1 (5 bases). Germline-derived CDR1 and CDR2 are KGHDR and SFDVKD. CDR3 size: 13 residues.

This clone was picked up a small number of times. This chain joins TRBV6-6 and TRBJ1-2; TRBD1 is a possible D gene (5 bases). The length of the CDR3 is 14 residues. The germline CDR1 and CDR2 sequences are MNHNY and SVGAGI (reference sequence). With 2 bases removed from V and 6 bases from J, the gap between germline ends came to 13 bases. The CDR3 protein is CASSYAGTRNGYTF. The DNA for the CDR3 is TGTGCCAGCAGTTACGCAGGGACCCGTAATGGCTACACCTTC.

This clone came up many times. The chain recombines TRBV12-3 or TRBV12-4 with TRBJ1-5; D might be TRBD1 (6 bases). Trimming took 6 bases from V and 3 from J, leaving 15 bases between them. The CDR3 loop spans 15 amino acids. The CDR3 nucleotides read TGTGCCAGCAGCCAAATCGGGGGCCCCAATCAGCCCCAGCATTTT. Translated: CASSQIGGPNQPQHF.

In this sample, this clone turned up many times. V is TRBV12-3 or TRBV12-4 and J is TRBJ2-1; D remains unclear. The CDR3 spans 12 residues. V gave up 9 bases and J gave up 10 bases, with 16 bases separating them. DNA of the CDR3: TGTGCCAGTAGTCGAAACGTAGGCGAGCAGTTCTTC. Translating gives CASSRNVGEQFF.

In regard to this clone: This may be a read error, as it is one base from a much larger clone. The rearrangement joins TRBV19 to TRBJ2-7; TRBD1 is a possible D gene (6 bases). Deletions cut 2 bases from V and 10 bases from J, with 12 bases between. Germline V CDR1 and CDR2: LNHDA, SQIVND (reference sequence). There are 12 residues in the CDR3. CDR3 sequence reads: CASSIRGHRQYF. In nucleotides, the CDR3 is TGTGCCAGTAGTATAAGGGGACACCGCCAGTACTTC.

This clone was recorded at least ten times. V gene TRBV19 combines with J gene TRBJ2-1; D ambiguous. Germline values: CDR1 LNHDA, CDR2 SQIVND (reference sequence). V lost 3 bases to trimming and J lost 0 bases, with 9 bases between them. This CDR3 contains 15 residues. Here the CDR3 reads CASSMSSNSYNEQFF. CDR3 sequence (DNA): TGTGCCAGTAGTATGAGCTCTAACTCCTACAATGAGCAGTTCTTC.

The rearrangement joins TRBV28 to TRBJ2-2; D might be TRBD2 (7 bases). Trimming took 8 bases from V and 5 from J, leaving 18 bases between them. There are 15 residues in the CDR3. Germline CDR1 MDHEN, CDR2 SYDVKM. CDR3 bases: TGTGCCAGCTGGTTTGGGGGGGCCGCAACCGGGGAGCTGTTTTTT. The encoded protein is CASWFGGAATGELFF.

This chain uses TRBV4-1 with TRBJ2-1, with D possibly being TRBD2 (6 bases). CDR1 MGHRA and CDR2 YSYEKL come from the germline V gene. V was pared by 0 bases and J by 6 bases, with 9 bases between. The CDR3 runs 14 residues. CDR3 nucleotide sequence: TGCGCCAGCAGCCAAGATTTTAGCGGCAATGAGCAGTTCTTC. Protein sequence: CASSQDFSGNEQFF.

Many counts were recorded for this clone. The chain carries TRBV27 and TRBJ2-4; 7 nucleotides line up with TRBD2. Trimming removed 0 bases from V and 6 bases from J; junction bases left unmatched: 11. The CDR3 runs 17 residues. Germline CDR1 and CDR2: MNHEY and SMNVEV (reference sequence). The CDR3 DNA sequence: TGTGCCAGCAGTTTATCAGGGGCTAGCGGTGCGAGAAACATTCAGTACTTC. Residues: CASSLSGASGARNIQYF.

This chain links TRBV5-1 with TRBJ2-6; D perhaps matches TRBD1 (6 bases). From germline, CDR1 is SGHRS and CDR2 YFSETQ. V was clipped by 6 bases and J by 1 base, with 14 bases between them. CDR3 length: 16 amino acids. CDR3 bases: TGCGCCAGCACGCCAGGGGCCTCTTCTGGGGCCAACGTCCTGACTTTC. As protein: CASTPGASSGANVLTF.

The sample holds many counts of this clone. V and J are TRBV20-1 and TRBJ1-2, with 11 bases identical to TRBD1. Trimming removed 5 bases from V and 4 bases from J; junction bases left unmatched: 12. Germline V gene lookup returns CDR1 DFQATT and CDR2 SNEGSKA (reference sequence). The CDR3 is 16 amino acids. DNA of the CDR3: TGCAGTGCTGACGAGGGGACAGGGGGGTGGGGCTATGGCTACACCTTC. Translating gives CSADEGTGGWGYGYTF.

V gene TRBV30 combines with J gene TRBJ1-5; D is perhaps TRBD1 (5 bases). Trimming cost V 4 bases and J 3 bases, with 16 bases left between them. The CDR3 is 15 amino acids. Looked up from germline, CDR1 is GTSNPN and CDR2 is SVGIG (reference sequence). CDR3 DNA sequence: TGTGCCTGGACCCCTAGGGGCGGGGACAATCAGCCCCAGCATTTT. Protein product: CAWTPRGGDNQPQHF.

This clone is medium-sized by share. CDR3 nucleotides: TGTGCCAGCAGTTACTCTACAGGGCTGACGTATGGCTACACCTTC. Its protein is CASSYSTGLTYGYTF. The chain joins TRBV6-2 or TRBV6-3 to TRBJ1-2, with D perhaps matching TRBD1 (6 bases). V lost 0 bases and J lost 5, with 13 bases in between. This CDR3 contains 15 residues. In germline, CDR1 is MNHEY, CDR2 SVGEGT.

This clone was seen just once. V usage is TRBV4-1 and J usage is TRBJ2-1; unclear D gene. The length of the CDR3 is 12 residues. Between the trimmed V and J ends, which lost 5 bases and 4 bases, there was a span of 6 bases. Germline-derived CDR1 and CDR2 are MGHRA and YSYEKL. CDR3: CASSAVYNEQFF. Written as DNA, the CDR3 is TGCGCCAGCAGCGCAGTGTACAATGAGCAGTTCTTC.

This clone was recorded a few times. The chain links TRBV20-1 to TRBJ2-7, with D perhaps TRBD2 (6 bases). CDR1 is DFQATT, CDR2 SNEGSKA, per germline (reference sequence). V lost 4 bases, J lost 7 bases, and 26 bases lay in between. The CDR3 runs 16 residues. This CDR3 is CSATPPYGGGLREQYF. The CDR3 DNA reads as TGCAGTGCTACCCCGCCGTATGGGGGAGGATTGAGGGAGCAGTACTTC.

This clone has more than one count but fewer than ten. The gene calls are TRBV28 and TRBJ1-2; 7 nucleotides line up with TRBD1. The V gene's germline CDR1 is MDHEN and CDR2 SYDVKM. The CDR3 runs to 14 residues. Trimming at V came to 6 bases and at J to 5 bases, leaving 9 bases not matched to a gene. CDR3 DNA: TGTGCCAGCAGCCTAGGGGGCTTGGGGTATGGCTACACCTTC. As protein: CASSLGGLGYGYTF.

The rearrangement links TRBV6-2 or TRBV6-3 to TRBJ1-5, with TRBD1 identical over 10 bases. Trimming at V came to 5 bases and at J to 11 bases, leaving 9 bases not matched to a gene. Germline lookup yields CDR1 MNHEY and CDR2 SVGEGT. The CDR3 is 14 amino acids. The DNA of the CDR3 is TGTGCCAGCAGTCCCCCGTTTGGGACAGGGGCCCAGCATTTT. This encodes CASSPPFGTGAQHF.

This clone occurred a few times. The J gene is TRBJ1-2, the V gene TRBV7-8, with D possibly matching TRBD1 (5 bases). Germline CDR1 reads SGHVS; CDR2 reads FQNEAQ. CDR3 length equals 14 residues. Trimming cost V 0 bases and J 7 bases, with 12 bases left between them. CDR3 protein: CASSLAGWGSGYTF. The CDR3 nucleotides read TGTGCCAGCAGCTTAGCGGGTTGGGGGAGTGGCTACACCTTC.

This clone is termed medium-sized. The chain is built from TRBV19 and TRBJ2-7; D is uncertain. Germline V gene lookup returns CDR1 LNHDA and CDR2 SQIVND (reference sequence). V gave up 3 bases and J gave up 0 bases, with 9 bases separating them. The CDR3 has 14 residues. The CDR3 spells CASSIRLNSYEQYF. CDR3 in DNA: TGTGCCAGTAGTATCAGGCTAAACTCCTACGAGCAGTACTTC.

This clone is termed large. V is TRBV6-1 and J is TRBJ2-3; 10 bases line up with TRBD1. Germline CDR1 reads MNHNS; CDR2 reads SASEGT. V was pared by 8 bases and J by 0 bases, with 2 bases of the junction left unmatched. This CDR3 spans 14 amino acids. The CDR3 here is CASATGGSTDTQYF. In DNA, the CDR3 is TGTGCCAGCGCGACAGGGGGCAGCACAGATACGCAGTATTTT.

The CDR3 DNA sequence: TGTGCCAGCACCGGAATAACAGATACCTACGAGCAGTACTTC. Encoded protein: CASTGITDTYEQYF. The J gene is TRBJ2-7, the V gene TRBV28; D unclear. The CDR3 is 14 residues long. Germline V gene sequence: CDR1 MDHEN, CDR2 SYDVKM. Trimming pared 7 bases from V and 2 bases from J, leaving 15 bases between.

CDR3 in amino acids: CAWSAGTGGGQETQYF. CDR3 DNA sequence: TGTGCCTGGAGCGCGGGGACAGGGGGTGGTCAAGAGACCCAGTACTTC. This rearrangement joins TRBV30 to TRBJ2-5; 11 positions match TRBD1. V was pared by 3 bases and J by 2 bases, with 8 bases of the junction left unmatched. Germline CDR1 GTSNPN, CDR2 SVGIG (reference sequence). There are 16 residues in the CDR3. The full variable domain, rest sourced from reference TRBV30 and TRBJ2-5, is SQTIHQWPATLVQPVGSPLSLECTVEGTSNPNLYWYRQAAGRGLQLLFYSVGIGQISSEVPQNLSASRPQDRQFILSSKKLLLSDSGFYLCAWSAGTGGGQETQYFGPGTRLLVL.

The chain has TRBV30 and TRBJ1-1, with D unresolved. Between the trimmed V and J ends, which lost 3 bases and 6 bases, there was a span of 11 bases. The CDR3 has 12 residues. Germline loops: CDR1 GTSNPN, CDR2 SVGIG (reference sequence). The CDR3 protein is CAWRGEEPEAFF. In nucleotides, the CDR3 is TGTGCCTGGAGAGGAGAGGAACCTGAAGCTTTCTTT.

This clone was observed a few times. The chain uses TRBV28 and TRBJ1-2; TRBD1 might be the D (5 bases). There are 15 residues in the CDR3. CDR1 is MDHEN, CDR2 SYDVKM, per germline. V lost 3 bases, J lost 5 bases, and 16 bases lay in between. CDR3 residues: CASSFGASHGYGYTF. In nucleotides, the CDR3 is TGTGCCAGCAGTTTCGGGGCATCTCACGGATATGGCTACACCTTC.